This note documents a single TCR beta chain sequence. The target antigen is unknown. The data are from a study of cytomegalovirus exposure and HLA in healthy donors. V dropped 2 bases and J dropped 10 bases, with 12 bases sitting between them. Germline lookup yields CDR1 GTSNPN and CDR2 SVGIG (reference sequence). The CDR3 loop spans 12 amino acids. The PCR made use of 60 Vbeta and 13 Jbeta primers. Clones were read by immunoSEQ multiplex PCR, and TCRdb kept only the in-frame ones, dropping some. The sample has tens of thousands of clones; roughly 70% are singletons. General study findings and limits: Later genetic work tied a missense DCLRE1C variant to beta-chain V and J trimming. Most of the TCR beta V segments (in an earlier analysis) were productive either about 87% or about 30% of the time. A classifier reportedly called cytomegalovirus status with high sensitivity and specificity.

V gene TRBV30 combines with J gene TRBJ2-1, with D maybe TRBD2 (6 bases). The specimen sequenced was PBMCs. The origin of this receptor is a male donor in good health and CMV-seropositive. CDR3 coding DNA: TGTGCCTGGAGTCCGGGGGTGGGGGAGCAGTTCTTC. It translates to CAWSPGVGEQFF.